This record concerns one T cell receptor (beta chain) sequence. The entry originates in a study of T-cell memory formation after mild COVID-19. About the study: Each donor largely had its own TCR clusters.

The CDR3 contains 14 residues. Germline CDR1 is MNHNY and CDR2 is SVGAGI (reference sequence). The germline V and J ends were trimmed by 6 bases and 3 bases, with 14 bases remaining between them. TCRdb re-called the 5' RACE reads through MiXCR, storing one row per CDR3 protein. The data contain approximately 50,000 distinct CDR3 sequences, roughly a tenth of them singletons. The TCR was taken from an adult woman who had mild COVID-19 (a few samples of this study predate the infection). Cell type and time point are not known. The chain recombines TRBV6-6 with TRBJ1-1, with D possibly being TRBD1 (6 bases). Sequenced sample: PBMCs or a T cell subset sorted from them (not recorded which). For the CDR3, the DNA is TGTGCCAGCAGGTCCAGGGGTTTAGACACTGAAGCTTTCTTT. Its translation: CASRSRGLDTEAFF.